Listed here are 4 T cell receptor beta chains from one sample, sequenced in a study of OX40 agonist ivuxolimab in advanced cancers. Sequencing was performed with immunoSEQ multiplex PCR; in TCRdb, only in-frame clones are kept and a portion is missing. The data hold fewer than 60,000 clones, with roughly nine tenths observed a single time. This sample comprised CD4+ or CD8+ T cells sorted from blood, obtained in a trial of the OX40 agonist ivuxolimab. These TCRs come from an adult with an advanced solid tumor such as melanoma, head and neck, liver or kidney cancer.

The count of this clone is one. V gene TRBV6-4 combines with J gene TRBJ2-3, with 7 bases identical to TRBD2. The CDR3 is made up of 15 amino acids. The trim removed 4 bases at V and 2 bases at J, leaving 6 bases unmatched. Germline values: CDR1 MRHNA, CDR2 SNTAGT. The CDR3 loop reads CASSAGTTHTDTQYF. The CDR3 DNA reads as TGTGCCAGCAGTGCAGGGACTACCCACACAGATACGCAGTATTTT.

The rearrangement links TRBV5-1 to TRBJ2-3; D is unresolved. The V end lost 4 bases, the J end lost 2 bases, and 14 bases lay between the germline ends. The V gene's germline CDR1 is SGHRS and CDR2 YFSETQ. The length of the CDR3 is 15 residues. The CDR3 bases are TGCGCCAGCAGCCTTGGGAACAGCAACACAGATACGCAGTATTTT. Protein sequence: CASSLGNSNTDTQYF.

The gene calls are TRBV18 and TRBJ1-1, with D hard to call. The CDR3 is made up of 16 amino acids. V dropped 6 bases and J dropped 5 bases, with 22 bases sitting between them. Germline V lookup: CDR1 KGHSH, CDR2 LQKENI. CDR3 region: CASSLSVWEVSTEAFF. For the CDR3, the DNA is TGTGCCAGCTCCCTCTCGGTCTGGGAGGTTTCGACTGAAGCTTTCTTT.

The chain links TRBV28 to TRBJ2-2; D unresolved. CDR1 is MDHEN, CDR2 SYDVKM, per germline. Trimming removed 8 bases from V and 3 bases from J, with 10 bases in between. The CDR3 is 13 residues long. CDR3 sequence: CASVQLDTGELFF. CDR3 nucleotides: TGTGCCAGCGTTCAGCTGGACACCGGGGAGCTGTTTTTT.